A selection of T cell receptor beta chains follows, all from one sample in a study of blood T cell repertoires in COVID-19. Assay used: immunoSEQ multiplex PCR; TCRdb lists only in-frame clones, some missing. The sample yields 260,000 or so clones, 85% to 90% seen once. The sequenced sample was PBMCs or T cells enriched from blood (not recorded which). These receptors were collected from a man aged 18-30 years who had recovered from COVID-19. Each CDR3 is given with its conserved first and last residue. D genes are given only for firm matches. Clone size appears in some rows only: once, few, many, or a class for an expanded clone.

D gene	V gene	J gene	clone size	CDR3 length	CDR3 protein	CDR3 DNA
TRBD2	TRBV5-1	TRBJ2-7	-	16	CASSLELGGGQYEQYF	TGCGCCAGCAGCTTGGAGCTTGGGGGAGGGCAATACGAGCAGTACTTC
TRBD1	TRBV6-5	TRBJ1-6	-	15	CASRAPGQGILPLHF	TGTGCCAGCAGGGCACCGGGACAGGGTATACTCCCCCTCCACTTT
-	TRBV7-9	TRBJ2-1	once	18	CASSLSAVPTSSYNEQFF	TGTGCCAGCAGCCTTTCTGCGGTTCCAACCAGCTCCTACAATGAGCAGTTCTTC
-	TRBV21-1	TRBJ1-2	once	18	CASSKESFWVRGDYGYTF	TGTGCCAGCAGCAAAGAGTCTTTCTGGGTCAGGGGGGACTATGGCTACACCTTC
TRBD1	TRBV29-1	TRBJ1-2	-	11	CSAFRGSGYTF	TGCAGCGCCTTCAGGGGGAGCGGCTACACCTTC
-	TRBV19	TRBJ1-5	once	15	CASSIGDRGLMPQHF	TGTGCCAGTAGTATTGGGGATCGTGGACTTATGCCCCAGCATTTT
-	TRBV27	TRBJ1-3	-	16	CASSPRGDFLGNTIYF	TGTGCCAGCAGTCCCCGAGGGGACTTTCTTGGAAACACCATATATTTT
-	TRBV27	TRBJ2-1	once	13	CASSPGLNNEQFF	TGTGCCAGCAGTCCAGGACTGAACAATGAGCAGTTCTTC
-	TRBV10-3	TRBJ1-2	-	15	CAISGPRTAPGGYTF	TGTGCCATCAGTGGACCTCGGACAGCTCCGGGGGGCTACACCTTC
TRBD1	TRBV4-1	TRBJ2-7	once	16	CASSRWDRGDSYEQYF	TGCGCCAGCAGCCGTTGGGACAGGGGCGATTCCTACGAGCAGTACTTC
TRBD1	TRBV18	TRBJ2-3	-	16	CASSIQGATPTDTQYF	TGTGCCAGCTCAATACAGGGGGCGACCCCCACAGATACGCAGTATTTT
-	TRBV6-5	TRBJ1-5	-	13	CASRTVGNQPQHF	TGTGCCAGCCGGACAGTTGGCAATCAGCCCCAGCATTTT
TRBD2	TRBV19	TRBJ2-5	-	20	CASSPQGRTSGRLLQETQYF	TGTGCCAGTAGTCCCCAGGGCAGGACTAGCGGGAGGCTCCTGCAAGAGACCCAGTACTTC
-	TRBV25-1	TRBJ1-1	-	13	CASSGGVITEAFF	TGTGCCAGCAGTGGGGGGGTGATCACTGAAGCTTTCTTT
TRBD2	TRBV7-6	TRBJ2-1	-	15	CASSRGTSEDNEQFF	TGTGCCAGCAGCCGCGGGACTAGCGAGGACAATGAGCAGTTCTTC
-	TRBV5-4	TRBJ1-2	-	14	CASSLVQTNYGYTF	TGTGCCAGCAGCTTGGTACAGACTAACTATGGCTACACCTTC
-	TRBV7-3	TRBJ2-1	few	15	CASSLSWSSVDEQFF	TGTGCCAGCAGCTTAAGTTGGTCTAGCGTCGATGAGCAGTTCTTC
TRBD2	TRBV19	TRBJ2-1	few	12	CASSASGTEQFF	TGTGCCAGTAGTGCGAGCGGGACTGAGCAGTTCTTC
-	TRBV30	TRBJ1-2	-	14	CAWSVRTAFYGYTF	TGTGCCTGGAGTGTACGGACAGCCTTCTATGGCTACACCTTC
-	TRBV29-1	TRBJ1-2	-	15	CSVERHGGDVYGYTF	TGCAGCGTTGAACGCCACGGGGGGGATGTTTATGGCTACACCTTC
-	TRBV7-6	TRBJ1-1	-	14	CASNLPGQLTEAFF	TGTGCCAGCAACCTACCGGGACAACTCACTGAAGCTTTCTTT
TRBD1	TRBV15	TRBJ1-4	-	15	CATSRAQGASEKLFF	TGTGCCACCAGCAGGGCCCAGGGGGCAAGTGAAAAACTGTTTTTT
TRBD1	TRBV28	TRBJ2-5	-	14	CASSAGQGWETQYF	TGTGCCAGCAGCGCCGGACAGGGATGGGAGACCCAGTACTTC
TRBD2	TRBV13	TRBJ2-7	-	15	CASSFSGLDSYEQYF	TGTGCCAGCAGCTTTAGCGGGTTAGACTCCTACGAGCAGTACTTC
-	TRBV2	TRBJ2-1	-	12	CASIQGWDEQFF	TGTGCCAGCATACAGGGCTGGGATGAGCAGTTCTTC
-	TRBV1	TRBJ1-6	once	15	CTSSQVYRLNSPLHF	TGCACCAGCAGCCAAGTCTACAGGCTAAATTCACCCCTCCACTTT
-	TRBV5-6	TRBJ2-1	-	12	CASSLVSNEQFF	TGTGCCAGCAGCTTGGTCTCCAATGAGCAGTTCTTC
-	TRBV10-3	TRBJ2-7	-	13	CAISASHSYEQYF	TGTGCCATCAGTGCGTCACACTCCTACGAGCAGTACTTC
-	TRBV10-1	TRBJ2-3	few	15	CASSERDPSTDTQYF	TGCGCCAGCAGTGAGAGAGATCCTAGCACAGATACGCAGTATTTT
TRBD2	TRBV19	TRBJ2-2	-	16	CASSITSGADTGELFF	TGTGCCAGTAGTATCACTAGCGGGGCTGACACCGGGGAGCTGTTTTTT
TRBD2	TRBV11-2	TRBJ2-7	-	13	CASSLDGGGEQYF	TGTGCCAGCAGCTTAGATGGCGGGGGCGAGCAGTACTTC
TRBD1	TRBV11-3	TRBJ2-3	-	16	CASSLYRDRNTDTQYF	TGTGCCAGCAGCTTATACCGGGACAGAAACACAGATACGCAGTATTTT
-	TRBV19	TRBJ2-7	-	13	CASSSQGPDEQYF	TGTGCCAGTAGTTCTCAGGGGCCGGACGAGCAGTACTTC
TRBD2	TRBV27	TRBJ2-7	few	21	CASSLKHSLIPLSGTPYEQYF	TGTGCCAGCAGTTTAAAACACAGCCTAATACCGCTAAGCGGGACTCCCTACGAGCAGTACTTC
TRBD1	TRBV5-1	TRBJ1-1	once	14	CASSLTGVDTEAFF	TGCGCCAGCAGCTTAACAGGGGTTGACACTGAAGCTTTCTTT
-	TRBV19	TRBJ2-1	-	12	CASSSLTRKQFF	TGTGCCAGTAGTTCCTTGACTAGAAAGCAGTTCTTC
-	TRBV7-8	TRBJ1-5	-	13	CASSPGIGQPQHF	TGTGCCAGCAGCCCCGGGATAGGTCAGCCCCAGCATTTT
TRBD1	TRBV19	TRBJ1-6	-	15	CASTVATGGNSPLHF	TGTGCCAGTACCGTCGCGACAGGGGGGAATTCACCCCTCCACTTT
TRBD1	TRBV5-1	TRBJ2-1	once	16	CASSYKGADYYNEQFF	TGCGCCAGCAGCTACAAGGGGGCTGACTACTACAATGAGCAGTTCTTC
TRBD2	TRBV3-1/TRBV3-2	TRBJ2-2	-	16	CASSPTSGGPGGELFF	TGTGCCAGCAGCCCAACTAGCGGGGGGCCCGGCGGGGAGCTGTTTTTT
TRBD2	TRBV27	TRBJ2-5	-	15	CASSSRLAAQETQYF	TGTGCCAGCAGTTCCCGACTAGCGGCACAAGAGACCCAGTACTTC
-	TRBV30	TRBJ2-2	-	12	CASRLRGGELFF	TGTGCCTCCCGTCTGCGGGGAGGGGAGCTGTTTTTT
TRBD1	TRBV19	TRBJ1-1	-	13	CASTLDRTAEAFF	TGTGCCAGTACCCTGGACAGGACGGCTGAAGCTTTCTTT
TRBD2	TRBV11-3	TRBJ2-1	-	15	CASSLGAGGHNEQFF	TGTGCCAGCAGCTTAGGGGCGGGGGGACACAATGAGCAGTTCTTC